A single sample is the source of the 30 T cell receptor beta chains below, sequenced in a study of CD8+CD57+ T cells in acquired aplastic anemia. Genomic DNA was employed as the template in profiling TCR beta VDJ and CDR3. MiXCR was run by TCRdb on the reads, yielding one entry per CDR3 protein. The repertoire consists of approximately 150,000 distinct CDR3 sequences, with approximately 51% occurring once and the leading ten covering 3.2%. Whoever was chosen for sequencing had shown CD8+CD57+ cell expansion by flow cytometry. The sequenced sample consisted of sorted CD4+, CD8+, or CD8+CD57+ T cells (not recorded which) from PBMCs. These receptors originate from a human donor with aplastic anemia.

The gene calls are TRBV20-1 and TRBJ2-7, with TRBD2 identical over 10 bases. Germline V CDR1 and CDR2: DFQATT, SNEGSKA (reference sequence). This CDR3 has 14 residues. J lost 2 bases, V lost 4 bases, and 5 bases had no gene match. CDR3 sequence: CSAILAGATYEQYF. The CDR3 DNA follows: TGCAGTGCTATTCTAGCGGGGGCAACCTACGAGCAGTACTTC.

The V and J genes are TRBV20-1 and TRBJ2-7, with 7 bases aligning to TRBD1. Germline V CDR1 and CDR2: DFQATT, SNEGSKA (reference sequence). The CDR3 runs 13 residues. Trimming took 3 bases from V and 4 from J; bases not matched to a gene: 6. CDR3 loop: CSASRDREYEQYF. CDR3 sequence (DNA): TGCAGTGCTAGCAGGGACAGAGAATACGAGCAGTACTTC.

In regard to this clonotype: This sequence may be a read error, since a much larger clone differs from it by one base. The chain links TRBV10-3 to TRBJ1-1; 7 positions agree with TRBD1. The CDR3 is 12 amino acids. Per the germline V gene, CDR1 is ENHRY and CDR2 is SYGVKD. CDR3: CASSSLGQNAFF. CDR3 sequence (DNA): TGTGCCAGCAGTTCCCTGGGACAGAACGCTTTCTTT.

This clonotype was seen many times. The chain joins TRBV7-3 to TRBJ2-1, with TRBD1 identical over 8 bases. This CDR3 has 16 residues. Trimming at V came to 5 bases and at J to 4 bases, leaving 10 bases not matched to a gene. Germline CDR1 SGHTA, CDR2 FQGTGA. The CDR3 sequence: CASSPNLGQGYNEQFF. CDR3 nucleotides: TGTGCCAGCAGCCCCAATTTAGGACAGGGTTACAATGAGCAGTTCTTC. The full variable domain, completed using reference TRBV7-3 and TRBJ2-1, is GAGVSQTPSNKVTEKGKYVELRCDPISGHTALYWYRQSLGQGPEFLIYFQGTGAADDSGLPNDRFFAVRPEGSVSTLKIQRTERGDSAVYLCASSPNLGQGYNEQFFGPGTRLTVL.

This clonotype has at least ten counts. This chain links TRBV5-5 with TRBJ2-7; 9 bases align to TRBD1. The CDR3 covers 14 residues. V shed 0 bases, J shed 5 bases, and the junction held 3 bases outside the gene matches. Per germline, CDR1 SGHKS and CDR2 YYEKEE (reference sequence). CDR3 region: CASSLDRGRNEQYV. The CDR3 bases are TGTGCCAGCAGCTTGGACAGGGGGCGGAACGAGCAGTACGTC.

This chain uses TRBV15 with TRBJ2-7, with a possible D match to TRBD2 (5 bases). Germline CDR1 is LNHNV and CDR2 is YYDKDF (reference sequence). Deletions cut 0 bases from V and 5 bases from J, with 14 bases between. This CDR3 is 15 amino acids long. The CDR3 DNA follows: TGTGCCACCAGCAGAGATGTCGGGGTCATCCACGAGCAGTACTTC. Encoded protein: CATSRDVGVIHEQYF.

This clonotype was seen at least ten times. The chain employs TRBV20-1 and TRBJ2-1; 12 bases fit TRBD2. Germline loops: CDR1 DFQATT, CDR2 SNEGSKA (reference sequence). The trim removed 0 bases at V and 4 bases at J, leaving 4 bases unmatched. The CDR3 loop spans 16 amino acids. CDR3 region: CSARDLAGGPYNEQFF. CDR3 bases: TGCAGTGCTAGAGATCTAGCGGGAGGGCCTTACAATGAGCAGTTCTTC.

In this sample, this clonotype turned up many times. The chain links TRBV7-3 to TRBJ2-5; no clear D. In germline, CDR1 is SGHTA, CDR2 FQGTGA. The V end lost 2 bases, the J end lost 1 base, and 5 bases lay between the germline ends. The CDR3 extends over 13 amino acids. CDR3: CASSLLPQETQYF. The CDR3 DNA follows: TGTGCCAGCAGCTTACTACCCCAAGAGACCCAGTACTTC.

Worth noting for this clonotype: This may come from a read error, since a much larger clone is one base off. The rearrangement joins TRBV6-1 to TRBJ1-6; perhaps TRBD1 as D (6 bases). The CDR3 has 15 amino acids. Germline V gene lookup returns CDR1 MNHNS and CDR2 SASEGT. The CDR3 DNA is TGTGCCGGCAGTGAAGAGAGGGCAGGGGTGGGGCCCCTCCACTTT. Amino acids: CAGSEERAGVGPLHF.

This sequence joins TRBV20-1 and TRBJ2-7, with 7 bases identical to TRBD1. CDR3 length equals 14 residues. Germline assignment: CDR1 DFQATT and CDR2 SNEGSKA (reference sequence). Germline trimming cut 5 bases from V and 1 base from J; bases unmatched to any gene: 8. The chain's CDR3 is CSAGSGTASYEQYF. In nucleotides, the CDR3 is TGCAGTGCTGGATCCGGGACAGCTTCCTACGAGCAGTACTTC.

V usage is TRBV20-1 and J usage is TRBJ1-2; D may be TRBD1 (6 bases). Trimming pared 3 bases from V and 6 bases from J, leaving 14 bases between. Germline CDR1 and CDR2: DFQATT and SNEGSKA (reference sequence). There are 13 residues in the CDR3. The CDR3 coding sequence is TGCAGTGCTAGCCGTTTCGGGGACAATGGCTACACCTTC. Protein: CSASRFGDNGYTF.

CDR3 region: CASSPVRENTEAFF. CDR3 DNA sequence: TGTGCCAGCTCACCTGTCAGGGAGAACACTGAAGCTTTCTTT. This sequence joins TRBV18 and TRBJ1-1; a possible D gene is TRBD1 (5 bases). V was shortened by 3 bases and J by 1 base, with 9 bases between the two germline ends. The CDR3 runs to 14 residues. Germline V gives CDR1 KGHSH, CDR2 LQKENI.

This clonotype has a count of ten or more. V and J are TRBV5-6 and TRBJ1-5; no definite D call. Germline V CDR1 and CDR2: SGHDT, YYEEEE. The CDR3 is 13 amino acids. V was cut by 1 base and J by 4 bases, with 6 bases left in between. The CDR3 loop is CASSLMGNQPQHF. The CDR3 DNA sequence: TGTGCCAGCAGCTTGATGGGAAATCAGCCCCAGCATTTT. Using reference TRBV5-6 and TRBJ1-5 for the parts outside the CDR3, the full variable domain is DAGVTQSPTHLIKTRGQQVTLRCSPKSGHDTVSWYQQALGQGPQFIFQYYEEEERQRGNFPDRFSGHQFPNYSSELNVNALLLGDSALYLCASSLMGNQPQHFGDGTRLSIL.

This clonotype came up many times. The V gene is TRBV9, the J gene TRBJ1-1, with TRBD1 as a possible D gene (6 bases). V lost 2 bases and J 1 base, leaving 12 bases between the germline ends. This CDR3 is 15 amino acids long. Germline V gene lookup returns CDR1 SGDLS and CDR2 YYNGEE. The CDR3 loop reads CASSVGTQGNTEAFF. CDR3 nucleotide sequence: TGTGCCAGCAGCGTTGGGACACAGGGGAACACTGAAGCTTTCTTT.

This clonotype has ten or more counts. This chain connects TRBV7-2 to TRBJ1-1; D gene ambiguous. This CDR3 region has 14 residues. CDR1 and CDR2 from the germline V gene are SGHTA and FQGNSA. V lost 2 bases and J 0 bases, leaving 7 bases between the germline ends. CDR3 protein: CASSLRLMNTEAFF. DNA of the CDR3: TGTGCCAGCAGCTTAAGGTTGATGAACACTGAAGCTTTCTTT.

In this sample, this clonotype turned up many times. One junction end disagrees with the germline gene, perhaps due to a read error. The chain combines TRBV6-1 with TRBJ2-5; the D call may be TRBD1 or TRBD2 (5 bases each). Germline CDR1 MNHNS, CDR2 SASEGT. This CDR3 comprises 11 residues. CDR3 sequence (DNA): TGTGCCAGCAGTTTTGGGACCCTGTGGCACTTC. Residues: CASSFGTLWHF.

This clonotype was recorded many times. The chain uses TRBV6-1 and TRBJ2-3; D is unclear. V lost 7 bases and J 3 bases, leaving 5 bases between the germline ends. Germline V lookup: CDR1 MNHNS, CDR2 SASEGT. CDR3 length: 11 residues. Here the CDR3 DNA reads TGTGCCAGCATTAAAACAGATACGCAGTATTTT. It yields the protein CASIKTDTQYF.

The chain carries TRBV10-2 and TRBJ2-3, with 8 bases aligning to TRBD2. Germline CDR1 and CDR2: WSHSY and SAAADI. The trim removed 6 bases at V and 2 bases at J, leaving 10 bases unmatched. There are 16 residues in the CDR3. In DNA, the CDR3 is TGCGCCAGCAGGGATCACCCGGGACTAGACACAGATACGCAGTATTTT. It is translated as CASRDHPGLDTDTQYF.

The table lists this clonotype with many counts. V usage is TRBV13 and J usage is TRBJ2-3, with 7 positions matching TRBD2. Germline loops: CDR1 PRHDT, CDR2 FYEKMQ (reference sequence). V gave up 5 bases and J gave up 4 bases; unmatched junction bases: 3. The CDR3 sequence is 13 residues long. The CDR3 protein is CASSRLASDTQYF. The CDR3 bases are TGTGCCAGCAGCCGACTAGCATCAGATACGCAGTATTTT. The full variable domain, completed using reference TRBV13 and TRBJ2-3, is AAGVIQSPRHLIKEKRETATLKCYPIPRHDTVYWYQQGPGQDPQFLISFYEKMQSDKGSIPDRFSAQQFSDYHSELNMSSLELGDSALYFCASSRLASDTQYFGPGTRLTVL.

This clonotype showed up just once. This may come from a read error, since a much larger clone is one base off. The V call is TRBV11-2, the J call TRBJ2-2; TRBD2 matches 12 bases. Germline loops: CDR1 SGHAT, CDR2 FQNNGV. The CDR3 runs to 15 residues. The J segment lost 6 bases and the V segment lost 7 bases, leaving 6 bases of the junction unmatched. CDR3 residues: CASNQGLAGAGELFF. CDR3 DNA: TGTGCCAGCAACCAGGGACTAGCGGGCGCCGGGGAGCTGTTTTTT. The full variable domain, completed using reference TRBV11-2 and TRBJ2-2, is EAGVAQSPRYKIIEKRQSVAFWCNPISGHATLYWYQQILGQGPKLLIQFQNNGVVDDSQLPKDRFSAERLKGVDSTLKIQPAKLEDSAVYLCASNQGLAGAGELFFGEGSRLTVL.

This clonotype was detected many times. V is TRBV7-9 and J is TRBJ1-1; a weak D match, TRBD1 (6 bases). Looked up from germline, CDR1 is SEHNR and CDR2 is FQNEAQ (reference sequence). This CDR3 is built from 14 residues. Trimming removed 3 bases from V and 4 bases from J, with 12 bases in between. Written as DNA, the CDR3 is TGTGCCAGCAGCTTGGGACAAGTCTTCACTGAAGCTTTCTTT. It codes for CASSLGQVFTEAFF.

CDR3 residues: CAISGLADYGYTF. The CDR3 DNA is TGTGCCATCAGTGGGCTAGCGGACTATGGCTACACCTTC. This sequence joins TRBV10-3 and TRBJ1-2; D is undetermined. The CDR3 loop spans 13 amino acids. The V gene lost 4 bases and the J gene lost 3 bases, with 9 bases spanning the gap. CDR1 and CDR2 from the germline V gene are ENHRY and SYGVKD.

This clonotype came up many times. This chain uses TRBV5-1 with TRBJ1-5, with D maybe TRBD1 (5 bases). The CDR3 is 13 residues long. V shed 4 bases and J shed 3 bases, with 8 bases lying between them. From germline, CDR1 is SGHRS and CDR2 YFSETQ. CDR3 residues: CASSPDTNQPQHF. CDR3 nucleotides: TGCGCCAGCAGCCCGGACACCAATCAGCCCCAGCATTTT.

There are many counts of this clonotype. This chain connects TRBV6-1 to TRBJ2-7; 14 bases are a match to TRBD2. CDR1 is MNHNS and CDR2 is SASEGT in the germline V gene. Trimming cost V 8 bases and J 3 bases; bases outside gene matches: 9. The CDR3 consists of 16 residues. The CDR3 loop is CASAPAGTSGSYEQYV. The CDR3 nucleotides are TGTGCCAGCGCCCCCGCCGGGACTAGCGGGAGCTACGAGCAGTACGTC.

This chain links TRBV4-2 with TRBJ2-3; 10 bases map to TRBD2. The CDR3 runs to 19 residues. Trimming took 0 bases from V and 2 from J; bases not matched to a gene: 11. CDR1 is LGHNA, CDR2 YNFKEQ, per germline. As DNA, the CDR3 is TGTGCCAGCAGCCAAGAAGCTGGAAAACTAGCGGGGCTCACAGATACGCAGTATTTT. Its translation: CASSQEAGKLAGLTDTQYF.

The J gene is TRBJ2-6, the V gene TRBV7-2; TRBD1 might be the D (6 bases). Per germline, CDR1 SGHTA and CDR2 FQGNSA. The CDR3 consists of 13 residues. V gave up 11 bases and J gave up 1 base, with 9 bases separating them. CDR3 bases: TGTGCCGGTACAGGGTCTGGGGCCAACGTCCTGACTTTC. As protein: CAGTGSGANVLTF.

The V and J genes are TRBV11-1 and TRBJ2-3, with D possibly called TRBD1 or TRBD2 (6 bases each). CDR1 is SGHAT and CDR2 is FQDESV in the germline V gene (reference sequence). The ends were cut back, 1 base at V and 6 bases at J, with 14 bases in the middle. CDR3 length equals 15 residues. The CDR3 loop is CASSLGLGGSDTQYF. In DNA form, the CDR3 reads TGTGCCAGCAGCTTAGGATTGGGGGGCTCGGATACGCAGTATTTT.

This clonotype was seen at least ten times. The rearrangement joins TRBV12-3 or TRBV12-4 to TRBJ1-2; no clear D gene. V shed 6 bases and J shed 5 bases, with 13 bases lying between them. This CDR3 has 13 residues. The CDR3 loop is CASSRSLGYGYTF. CDR3 sequence (DNA): TGTGCCAGCAGCCGTTCGCTGGGGTATGGCTACACCTTC.

The chain links TRBV12-3 or TRBV12-4 to TRBJ2-5, with D hard to call. Trimming cost V 1 base and J 5 bases, with 11 bases left between them. This CDR3 is 14 amino acids long. CDR3 nucleotide sequence: TGTGCCAGCAGTTTAGGGTTGTTAGGGGAGACCCAGTACTTC. This sequence encodes CASSLGLLGETQYF.

The J gene is TRBJ1-2, the V gene TRBV11-1; TRBD1 agrees at 12 bases. Trimming at V came to 4 bases and at J to 1 base, leaving 7 bases not matched to a gene. The CDR3 has 17 amino acids. Germline-derived CDR1 and CDR2 are SGHAT and FQDESV (reference sequence). The CDR3 DNA reads as TGTGCCAGCAGCTCCCGGGACAGGGGGCTGTTTAACTATGGCTACACCTTC. Residues: CASSSRDRGLFNYGYTF.